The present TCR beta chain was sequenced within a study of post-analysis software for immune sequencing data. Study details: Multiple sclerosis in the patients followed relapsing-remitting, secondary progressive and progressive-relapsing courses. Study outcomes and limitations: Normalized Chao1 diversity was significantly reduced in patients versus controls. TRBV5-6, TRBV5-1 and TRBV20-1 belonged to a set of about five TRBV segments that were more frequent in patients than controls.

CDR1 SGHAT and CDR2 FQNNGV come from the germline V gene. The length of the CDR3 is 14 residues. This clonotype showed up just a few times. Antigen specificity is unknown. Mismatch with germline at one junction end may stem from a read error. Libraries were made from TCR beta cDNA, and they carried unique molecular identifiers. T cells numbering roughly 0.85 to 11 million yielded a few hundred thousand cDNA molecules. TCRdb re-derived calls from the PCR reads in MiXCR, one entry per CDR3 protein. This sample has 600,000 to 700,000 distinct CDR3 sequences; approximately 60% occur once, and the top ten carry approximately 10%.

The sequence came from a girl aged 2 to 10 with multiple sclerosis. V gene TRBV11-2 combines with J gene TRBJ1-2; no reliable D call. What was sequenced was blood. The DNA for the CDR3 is TGTGCCAGCAGCCCCTTGGGTTTTGCGGAGGGCTACACTTTC. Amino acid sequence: CASSPLGFAEGYTF.